Following are 17 T cell receptor beta chains from one sample sequenced in a study of OX40 agonist ivuxolimab in advanced cancers. The repertoire was sequenced with immunoSEQ multiplex PCR; TCRdb's copy has only in-frame clones and lacks some. The sample holds about 70,000 clones, approximately 89% seen once. Source: CD4+ or CD8+ T cells sorted from blood, taken in a trial of the OX40 agonist ivuxolimab. The receptors originated from an adult with an advanced solid tumor such as melanoma, head and neck, liver or kidney cancer.

The rearrangement uses TRBV7-2 and TRBJ1-1, with D unclear. The germline CDR1 and CDR2 sequences are SGHTA and FQGNSA. The CDR3 runs to 14 residues. Trimming took off 5 bases at V and 1 base at J, with 11 bases between the two ends. CDR3 in DNA: TGTGCCAGCAGCCTTGTGCAGGCGAACACTGAAGCTTTCTTT. It yields the protein CASSLVQANTEAFF.

This clone was found once. V and J are TRBV7-6 and TRBJ2-3, with 8 bases matching TRBD1. Germline CDR1 and CDR2: SGHVS and FNYEAQ. V dropped 5 bases and J dropped 0; count of bases not matched to a gene: 4. This CDR3 region has 15 residues. The CDR3 DNA follows: TGTGCCAGCAGCGCGGGACAGGCTAGCACAGATACGCAGTATTTT. Amino acids: CASSAGQASTDTQYF.

The J gene is TRBJ2-7, the V gene TRBV6-1, with TRBD2 as a possible D gene (6 bases). The CDR3 covers 12 residues. Trimming removed 8 bases from V and 4 bases from J, with 12 bases in between. Per the germline V gene, CDR1 is MNHNS and CDR2 is SASEGT. CDR3 amino acids: CASQAGKYEQYF. The CDR3 nucleotides are TGTGCCAGCCAGGCGGGGAAATACGAGCAGTACTTC.

This chain connects TRBV7-6 to TRBJ2-7, with D perhaps TRBD1 or TRBD2 (5 bases each). Germline loops: CDR1 SGHVS, CDR2 FNYEAQ. The CDR3 length is 16 residues. The V gene lost 0 bases and the J gene lost 2 bases, with 14 bases spanning the gap. The CDR3, as DNA: TGTGCCAGCAGCTTAGCCACAGGTCCGGGGCCCTACGAGCAGTACTTC. This sequence encodes CASSLATGPGPYEQYF.

This clone was found once. The chain uses TRBV5-1 and TRBJ2-1, with D perhaps TRBD1 (6 bases). The ends were cut back, 1 base at V and 5 bases at J, with 13 bases in the middle. This CDR3 spans 15 amino acids. The V gene's germline CDR1 is SGHRS and CDR2 YFSETQ. In nucleotides, the CDR3 is TGCGCCAGCAGCTTGAGGGTGGACAGAGACAATGAGCAGTTCTTC. As protein: CASSLRVDRDNEQFF. The whole variable domain, remainder taken from reference TRBV5-1 and TRBJ2-1, is KAGVTQTPRYLIKTRGQQVTLSCSPISGHRSVSWYQQTPGQGLQFLFEYFSETQRNKGNFPGRFSGRQFSNSRSEMNVSTLELGDSALYLCASSLRVDRDNEQFFGPGTRLTVL.

The chain uses TRBV10-1 and TRBJ2-5, with a possible D match to TRBD1 (5 bases). Germline CDR1 reads WNHNN; CDR2 reads SYGVQD (reference sequence). This CDR3 comprises 17 residues. The germline V and J ends were trimmed by 0 bases and 6 bases, with 20 bases remaining between them. CDR3 protein: CASSESVFGKGMKTQYF. In DNA, the CDR3 is TGCGCCAGCAGTGAGTCTGTATTCGGAAAGGGGATGAAGACCCAGTACTTC.

The V call is TRBV5-1, the J call TRBJ2-3; TRBD1 agrees at 10 bases. The V gene end was trimmed by 2 bases and the J gene end by 4 bases; junction bases not matched to a gene: 10. The length of the CDR3 is 17 residues. The V gene's germline CDR1 is SGHRS and CDR2 YFSETQ. Here the CDR3 DNA reads TGCGCCAGCAGCTTAGGAACCGGGACAGGGGTCTCAGATACGCAGTATTTT. It specifies CASSLGTGTGVSDTQYF.

The genes are TRBV10-2 and TRBJ2-4; the D gene could be TRBD1 or TRBD2 (6 bases each). CDR3 length equals 12 residues. Germline CDR1 and CDR2: WSHSY and SAAADI. The V end lost 8 bases, the J end lost 10 bases, and 15 bases lay between the germline ends. CDR3 residues: CASSLGGGIQYF. CDR3 sequence (DNA): TGCGCCAGCTCCCTGGGGGGCGGAATTCAGTACTTC.

This clone has a single count. The chain employs TRBV7-8 and TRBJ1-1; no clear D gene. The CDR3 has 15 residues. V was clipped by 2 bases and J by 1 base, with 11 bases between them. The germline V gene has CDR1 SGHVS and CDR2 FQNEAQ. CDR3 loop: CASSLRQQPNTEAFF. The CDR3 DNA reads as TGTGCCAGCAGCTTAAGGCAGCAACCGAACACTGAAGCTTTCTTT.

The J gene is TRBJ2-5, the V gene TRBV2; TRBD1 aligns across 7 bases. J was trimmed by 3 bases and V by 6 bases; bases with no gene match: 7. Germline V gene lookup returns CDR1 SNHLY and CDR2 FYNNEI. The CDR3 length is 14 residues. The CDR3 nucleotides read TGTGCCAGCAGGGGCGACAGGGCTAAAGAGACCCAGTACTTC. Amino acid sequence: CASRGDRAKETQYF.

V usage is TRBV9 and J usage is TRBJ2-2, with D hard to call. From germline, CDR1 is SGDLS and CDR2 YYNGEE. The CDR3 is 15 residues long. The V gene lost 0 bases and the J gene lost 7 bases, with 13 bases spanning the gap. Here the CDR3 DNA reads TGTGCCAGCAGCGTAGGGGATAGGGTAGGCGGGGAGCTGTTTTTT. Amino acid sequence: CASSVGDRVGGELFF.

The V and J genes are TRBV18 and TRBJ2-7; tentatively, D is TRBD1 (6 bases). Germline V gives CDR1 KGHSH, CDR2 LQKENI. The CDR3 totals 16 residues. Trimming took off 5 bases at V and 3 bases at J, with 20 bases between the two ends. The CDR3 reads CASSRTQGGFNYEQYF. In DNA, the CDR3 is TGTGCCAGCTCAAGAACACAGGGTGGGTTCAACTACGAGCAGTACTTC.

The chain uses TRBV6-6 and TRBJ2-2; tentative D call: TRBD1 (6 bases). The CDR3 covers 13 residues. V was trimmed by 6 bases and J by 4 bases, leaving 9 bases between them. Germline values: CDR1 MNHNY, CDR2 SVGAGI (reference sequence). As DNA, the CDR3 is TGTGCCAGCAGAAAGGGGGTCACCGGGGAGCTGTTTTTT. Its translation is CASRKGVTGELFF.

The chain carries TRBV11-2 and TRBJ1-3; D possibly corresponds to TRBD1 (5 bases). V was trimmed by 5 bases and J by 0 bases, leaving 14 bases between them. The CDR3 totals 16 residues. Germline CDR1 is SGHAT and CDR2 is FQNNGV. The CDR3 DNA reads as TGTGCCAGCAGCCCACGGGGGACGAGCTCTGGAAACACCATATATTTT. It encodes CASSPRGTSSGNTIYF.

This rearrangement joins TRBV5-4 to TRBJ2-5; 11 bases fit TRBD1. The trim removed 4 bases at V and 5 bases at J, leaving 10 bases unmatched. The CDR3 loop spans 16 amino acids. CDR1 is SGHNT, CDR2 YYREEE, per germline (reference sequence). Here the CDR3 DNA reads TGTGCCAGCAGCCCGGGACAGGGGGTAGTGCGGGAGACCCAGTACTTC. Translating gives CASSPGQGVVRETQYF.

The chain uses TRBV6-5 and TRBJ1-1; no definite D call. The V and J ends lost 2 bases and 4 bases respectively, with 8 bases between them. Per germline, CDR1 MNHEY and CDR2 SVGAGI. CDR3 size: 13 residues. The CDR3 coding sequence is TGTGCCAGCAGTTACGACCCTAGCACTGAAGCTTTCTTT. Translation: CASSYDPSTEAFF.

This chain connects TRBV7-8 to TRBJ1-1; possible D gene TRBD1, 6 bases. Germline CDR1 reads SGHVS; CDR2 reads FQNEAQ. Trimming pared 1 base from V and 5 bases from J, leaving 20 bases between. CDR3 size: 17 residues. The CDR3 DNA sequence: TGTGCCAGCAGCTTAGAAGGTTGGGGGGCGCGGAGGACTGAAGCTTTCTTT. Translating gives CASSLEGWGARRTEAFF.